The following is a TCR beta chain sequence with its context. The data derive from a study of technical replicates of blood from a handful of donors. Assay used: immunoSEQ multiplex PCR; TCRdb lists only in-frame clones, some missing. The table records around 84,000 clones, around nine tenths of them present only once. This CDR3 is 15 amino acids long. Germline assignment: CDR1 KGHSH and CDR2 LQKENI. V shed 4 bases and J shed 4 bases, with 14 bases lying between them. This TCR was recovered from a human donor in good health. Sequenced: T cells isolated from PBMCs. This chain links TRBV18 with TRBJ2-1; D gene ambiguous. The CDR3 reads CASSQLPTPYNEQFF. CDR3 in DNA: TGTGCCAGCTCACAACTACCGACTCCTTACAATGAGCAGTTCTTC.